What follows are 19 T cell receptor beta chains derived from one specimen sequenced in a study of shared clonotypes between healthy human individuals. Sequencing was performed with immunoSEQ multiplex PCR; in TCRdb, only in-frame clones are kept and a portion is missing. Of over 2 million clones in the sample, 85% to 95% are singletons; the top ten hold 0.13%. The specimen was naive CD4+ T cells sorted from blood. Stated subset: CD45RA+ positively selected. These receptors were collected from a man aged 18 to 30 in good health.

The chain employs TRBV12-2 and TRBJ2-7. TRBV12-2 is a recognized pseudogene. The CDR3 consists of 17 residues. CDR3 nucleotide sequence: TGTGCAAGTCGCTTAGTGTCCCCTCACGGAACCTCCTACGAGCAGTACTTC. This encodes CASRLVSPHGTSYEQYF.

V is TRBV29-1 and J is TRBJ2-1, with 9 nucleotides matching TRBD2. V shed 6 bases, J shed 2 bases, and the junction held 8 bases outside the gene matches. The CDR3 is made up of 15 amino acids. Germline V gene data show CDR1 as SQVTM and CDR2 as ANQGSEA. The CDR3 coding sequence is TGCAGCGTCCGGACTAGCGCTTCGGCCTACAATGAGCAGTTCTTC. Translation: CSVRTSASAYNEQFF.

Of note for this clone: Other DNA sequences in the sample encode the same CDR3. The V call is TRBV5-1, the J call TRBJ1-5, with TRBD1 matching over 7 bases. CDR3 length: 15 amino acids. Germline CDR1 SGHRS, CDR2 YFSETQ. The V and J ends lost 0 bases and 1 base, in that order; junction bases with no gene match: 1. Here the CDR3 reads CASSLAGQSNQPQHF. Written as DNA, the CDR3 is TGCGCCAGCAGCTTGGCGGGACAGAGCAATCAGCCCCAGCATTTT.

The chain carries TRBV6-5 and TRBJ2-7; D is ambiguous. Per germline, CDR1 MNHEY and CDR2 SVGAGI. The germline V and J ends were trimmed by 5 bases and 4 bases, with 6 bases remaining between them. CDR3 length: 11 residues. The CDR3 spells CASSSMYEQYF. The CDR3, as DNA: TGTGCCAGCAGTAGTATGTACGAGCAGTACTTC.

This clone was counted once. The V gene is TRBV7-9, the J gene TRBJ2-5; D gene unclear. The germline CDR1 and CDR2 sequences are SEHNR and FQNEAQ (reference sequence). The length of the CDR3 is 14 residues. V lost 1 base and J lost 7, with 13 bases in between. CDR3 in DNA: TGTGCCAGCAGCTTAGACACACAGTTGGCGACCCAGTACTTC. Its protein is CASSLDTQLATQYF.

This clone appeared once. The chain has TRBV19 and TRBJ1-5; D remains unclear. The CDR3 extends over 14 amino acids. Per germline, CDR1 LNHDA and CDR2 SQIVND (reference sequence). The V end lost 6 bases, the J end lost 6 bases, and 15 bases lay between the germline ends. The CDR3 loop is CASSNTVGSQPQHF. The CDR3 DNA follows: TGTGCCAGTAGCAATACAGTGGGTTCTCAGCCCCAGCATTTT.

This clone was detected once. The rearrangement joins TRBV10-3 to TRBJ1-6, with a tentative D call TRBD1 (5 bases). The CDR3 has 16 residues. Germline V gene sequence: CDR1 ENHRY, CDR2 SYGVKD. Between the trimmed V and J ends, which lost 2 bases and 9 bases, there was a span of 17 bases. CDR3 in amino acids: CAISEADTLTGSPLHF. In nucleotides, the CDR3 is TGTGCCATCAGTGAGGCGGACACGCTGACCGGTTCACCCCTCCACTTT.

The genes are TRBV6-5 and TRBJ2-5; no definite D call. Trimming took 7 bases from V and 9 from J, leaving 24 bases between them. The CDR3 is 15 residues long. Germline V CDR1 and CDR2: MNHEY, SVGAGI. CDR3 amino acids: CASTPPGQDHGAQYF. Here the CDR3 DNA reads TGTGCCAGCACCCCCCCCGGGCAGGACCATGGGGCCCAGTACTTC.

This clone was counted a single time. Other DNA sequences in this specimen translate into the identical CDR3. The rearrangement links TRBV14 to TRBJ2-7; 9 bases agree with TRBD1. The CDR3 runs 13 residues. Unmatched junction bases numbered 3, after V lost 4 bases and J lost 5 bases. Germline V gives CDR1 SGHDN, CDR2 FVKESK. CDR3 in DNA: TGTGCCAGCAGCCGCGACAGGGGGAACGAGCAGTACTTC. It yields the protein CASSRDRGNEQYF.

The gene calls are TRBV5-1 and TRBJ1-2, with D hard to call. Between the trimmed V and J ends, which lost 1 base and 7 bases, there was a span of 11 bases. This CDR3 has 13 amino acids. CDR1 and CDR2 from the germline V gene are SGHRS and YFSETQ. Here the CDR3 reads CASSLRGFGGYTF. DNA of the CDR3: TGCGCCAGCAGCTTGCGGGGTTTTGGTGGCTACACCTTC. The whole variable domain, filled in from reference TRBV5-1 and TRBJ1-2, reads KAGVTQTPRYLIKTRGQQVTLSCSPISGHRSVSWYQQTPGQGLQFLFEYFSETQRNKGNFPGRFSGRQFSNSRSEMNVSTLELGDSALYLCASSLRGFGGYTFGSGTRLTVV.

The chain carries TRBV9 and TRBJ2-2; possible D gene TRBD1, 6 bases. The germline V gene encodes CDR1 SGDLS and CDR2 YYNGEE. Trimming left V 2 bases short and J 2 bases short, with 13 bases between. This CDR3 has 16 amino acids. The CDR3 loop is CASSVLRTENTGELFF. In nucleotides, the CDR3 is TGTGCCAGCAGCGTCCTCAGGACAGAAAACACCGGGGAGCTGTTTTTT.

The chain couples TRBV15 to TRBJ2-2; D is unresolved. This CDR3 region has 14 residues. V lost 0 bases, J lost 8 bases, and 10 bases lay in between. Germline CDR1 is LNHNV and CDR2 is YYDKDF (reference sequence). The CDR3 region is CATSRETRMGELFF. The CDR3 DNA follows: TGTGCCACCAGCAGAGAGACAAGGATGGGGGAGCTGTTTTTT.

The V gene is TRBV9, the J gene TRBJ2-3; a weak D match, TRBD1 (5 bases). Trimming pared 3 bases from V and 1 base from J, leaving 12 bases between. CDR3 length: 15 amino acids. Germline CDR1 SGDLS, CDR2 YYNGEE. The CDR3 protein is CASSADWGRTDTQYF. For the CDR3, the DNA is TGTGCCAGCAGCGCGGATTGGGGCCGCACAGATACGCAGTATTTT. Based on the CDR3 plus reference TRBV9 and TRBJ2-3, the full variable domain is DSGVTQTPKHLITATGQRVTLRCSPRSGDLSVYWYQQSLDQGLQFLIQYYNGEERAKGNILERFSAQQFPDLHSELNLSSLELGDSALYFCASSADWGRTDTQYFGPGTRLTVL.

This clone showed up just once. V and J are TRBV30 and TRBJ2-7; D is perhaps TRBD2 (6 bases). The CDR3 runs 15 residues. Germline values: CDR1 GTSNPN, CDR2 SVGIG (reference sequence). V was shortened by 1 base and J by 6 bases, with 19 bases between the two germline ends. The CDR3 DNA reads as TGTGCCTGGAGTGGTAGGGGAGGCTCCGGGGGCGAGCAGTACTTC. It translates to CAWSGRGGSGGEQYF.

The chain recombines TRBV5-6 with TRBJ2-7; 7 positions agree with TRBD1. The CDR3 contains 14 residues. Per the germline V gene, CDR1 is SGHDT and CDR2 is YYEEEE. The junction had 3 bases not matched to a gene; V was cut back by 2 bases and J by 1 base. The CDR3: CASSFGTESYEQYF. DNA of the CDR3: TGTGCCAGCAGCTTTGGGACAGAATCCTACGAGCAGTACTTC.

This clone was found once. This chain uses TRBV28 with TRBJ2-2, with D perhaps TRBD1 or TRBD2 (5 bases each). Per germline, CDR1 MDHEN and CDR2 SYDVKM. The CDR3 has 13 residues. Trimming pared 9 bases from V and 0 bases from J, leaving 8 bases between. This CDR3 is CASGTANTGELFF. The CDR3, as DNA: TGTGCCAGTGGGACGGCGAACACCGGGGAGCTGTTTTTT.

This clone was detected only a few times. V usage is TRBV5-6 and J usage is TRBJ1-2; TRBD1 agrees at 8 bases. CDR3 length: 15 residues. V dropped 1 base and J dropped 4; count of bases not matched to a gene: 6. Germline V gene data show CDR1 as SGHDT and CDR2 as YYEEEE. The CDR3 is CASSLRQGAFYGYTF. DNA for the CDR3: TGTGCCAGCAGCTTGAGGCAGGGGGCATTCTATGGCTACACCTTC.

The chain carries TRBV30 and TRBJ2-7, with no clear D. CDR3 length: 11 amino acids. CDR1 and CDR2 from the germline V gene are GTSNPN and SVGIG (reference sequence). Between the trimmed V and J ends, which lost 0 bases and 9 bases, there was a span of 9 bases. The CDR3 nucleotides read TGTGCCTGGAGTGTACAATCTGGGCAGTACTTC. As protein: CAWSVQSGQYF.

The rearrangement links TRBV9 to TRBJ1-2; 10 nucleotides line up with TRBD1. Per the germline V gene, CDR1 is SGDLS and CDR2 is YYNGEE. J gave up 7 bases and V 0 bases, and 6 bases lay outside the gene matches. The CDR3 is 15 amino acids. The CDR3 is CASSVVTGGQGGYTF. The CDR3 DNA reads as TGTGCCAGCAGCGTAGTGACAGGGGGCCAGGGTGGCTACACCTTC.